This T cell receptor beta chain was profiled in a study of cytomegalovirus exposure and HLA in healthy donors. Germline-derived CDR1 and CDR2 are SGHRS and YFSETQ. CDR3 length: 14 amino acids. The V gene end was trimmed by 3 bases and the J gene end by 0 bases; junction bases not matched to a gene: 2. 13 Jbeta primers and 60 Vbeta primers were used for the PCR. Clones were read by immunoSEQ multiplex PCR, and TCRdb kept only the in-frame ones, dropping some. The sample lists roughly 150,000 clones; 73% were seen once. This clonotype was obtained from a woman aged 18-30 years in good health and CMV-seronegative. The chain recombines TRBV5-1 with TRBJ1-2, with 7 bases identical to TRBD1. The sample comprised PBMCs. CDR3: CASSWDSPNYGYTF. The CDR3, as DNA: TGCGCCAGCAGCTGGGACAGTCCTAACTATGGCTACACCTTC.